The rows below give T cell receptor beta chains drawn from one sample of a study of blood T cell repertoires in COVID-19. The assay was immunoSEQ multiplex PCR, and TCRdb's table has in-frame clones only and misses some. The sample lists around 210,000 clones, 70% to 85% occurring once. The sample taken for sequencing was peripheral blood. The receptors here all came from a woman aged 80 or older with COVID-19, enrolled during active disease. Each CDR3 is given with its conserved first and last residue. Each record gives: clone size, D gene, V gene, CDR3 length, J gene, CDR3 protein, CDR3 DNA. D genes are given only for firm matches. Clone size is not always given. Where it is, it says once, few, many or a class for expanded clones.

abundance: once; d_gene: -; v_gene: TRBV11-2; len: 14; j_gene: TRBJ1-4; CDR3aa: CASSLGGSNEKLFF; CDR3nt: TGTGCCAGCAGCTTGGGCGGGTCCAATGAAAAACTGTTTTTT
abundance: once; d_gene: -; v_gene: TRBV6-5; len: 15; j_gene: TRBJ1-2; CDR3aa: CASSSPGGANYGYTF; CDR3nt: TGTGCCAGCAGTTCTCCGGGGGGCGCTAACTATGGCTACACCTTC
abundance: once; d_gene: -; v_gene: TRBV11-3; len: 13; j_gene: TRBJ2-1; CDR3aa: CASSLGAHNEQFF; CDR3nt: TGTGCCAGCAGCTTAGGAGCCCATAATGAGCAGTTCTTC
abundance: -; d_gene: -; v_gene: TRBV7-9; len: 13; j_gene: TRBJ2-5; CDR3aa: CASSYWGPETQYF; CDR3nt: TGTGCCAGCAGCTACTGGGGGCCAGAGACCCAGTACTTC
abundance: -; d_gene: -; v_gene: TRBV28; len: 15; j_gene: TRBJ1-5; CDR3aa: CASTSGQYSNQPQHF; CDR3nt: TGTGCCAGCACATCGGGACAATATAGCAATCAGCCCCAGCATTTT
abundance: -; d_gene: -; v_gene: TRBV6-5; len: 13; j_gene: TRBJ1-6; CDR3aa: CASRTVEGSPLHF; CDR3nt: TGTGCCAGCAGAACAGTGGAGGGTTCACCCCTCCACTTT
abundance: -; d_gene: -; v_gene: TRBV21-1; len: 12; j_gene: TRBJ1-2; CDR3aa: CASSKGQNGYTF; CDR3nt: TGTGCCAGCAGCAAAGGACAGAATGGCTACACCTTC
abundance: -; d_gene: TRBD1; v_gene: TRBV11-2; len: 18; j_gene: TRBJ1-3; CDR3aa: CASSDAGTARHSGNTIYF; CDR3nt: TGTGCCAGCAGCGACGCCGGGACAGCGAGACACTCTGGAAACACCATATATTTT
abundance: -; d_gene: TRBD2; v_gene: TRBV2; len: 14; j_gene: TRBJ2-3; CDR3aa: CATRTSGGTDTQYF; CDR3nt: TGTGCCACCCGGACTAGCGGGGGCACAGATACGCAGTATTTT
abundance: -; d_gene: -; v_gene: TRBV19; len: 15; j_gene: TRBJ1-4; CDR3aa: CASSISGSPNEKLFF; CDR3nt: TGTGCCAGTAGTATTTCAGGCAGCCCGAATGAAAAACTGTTTTTT
abundance: -; d_gene: -; v_gene: TRBV6-5; len: 13; j_gene: TRBJ1-2; CDR3aa: CASSYLPNYGYTF; CDR3nt: TGTGCCAGCAGTTATCTCCCTAACTATGGCTACACCTTC
abundance: -; d_gene: TRBD2; v_gene: TRBV6-5; len: 14; j_gene: TRBJ2-1; CDR3aa: CASTPSGGMNEQFF; CDR3nt: TGTGCCAGCACCCCTAGCGGGGGGATGAATGAGCAGTTCTTC
abundance: -; d_gene: TRBD1; v_gene: TRBV6-6; len: 15; j_gene: TRBJ2-3; CDR3aa: CASSYGQVGADTQYF; CDR3nt: TGTGCCAGCAGCTATGGACAGGTGGGGGCAGATACGCAGTATTTT
abundance: -; d_gene: -; v_gene: TRBV7-3; len: 15; j_gene: TRBJ2-2; CDR3aa: CASSLTNSYTGELFF; CDR3nt: TGTGCCAGCAGCTTAACGAACAGTTACACCGGGGAGCTGTTTTTT
abundance: few; d_gene: TRBD1; v_gene: TRBV11-2; len: 15; j_gene: TRBJ1-6; CDR3aa: CASSSQGQDNSPLHF; CDR3nt: TGTGCCAGCAGCTCGCAAGGACAGGACAATTCACCCCTCCACTTT
abundance: -; d_gene: -; v_gene: TRBV11-3; len: 18; j_gene: TRBJ2-2; CDR3aa: CASSLDGPGATNTGELFF; CDR3nt: TGTGCCAGCAGCTTAGATGGTCCAGGGGCCACGAACACCGGGGAGCTGTTTTTT
abundance: -; d_gene: -; v_gene: TRBV5-1; len: 16; j_gene: TRBJ2-6; CDR3aa: CASSLVQGSGANVLTF; CDR3nt: TGCGCCAGCAGCTTGGTTCAGGGTTCTGGGGCCAACGTCCTGACTTTC
abundance: -; d_gene: TRBD1; v_gene: TRBV7-6; len: 14; j_gene: TRBJ2-5; CDR3aa: CASSDWTGAETQYF; CDR3nt: TGTGCCAGCAGCGACTGGACAGGGGCAGAGACCCAGTACTTC
abundance: -; d_gene: -; v_gene: TRBV11-2; len: 16; j_gene: TRBJ2-7; CDR3aa: CASSLEPGRWDNEQYF; CDR3nt: TGTGCCAGCAGCTTAGAGCCCGGAAGGTGGGACAACGAGCAGTACTTC
abundance: -; d_gene: TRBD1; v_gene: TRBV3-1/TRBV3-2; len: 17; j_gene: TRBJ2-7; CDR3aa: CASSRTPGTGGSYEQYF; CDR3nt: TGTGCCAGCAGCCGCACGCCGGGGACAGGGGGCTCCTACGAGCAGTACTTC
abundance: -; d_gene: -; v_gene: TRBV28; len: 15; j_gene: TRBJ1-2; CDR3aa: CASKTAGGNDYGYTF; CDR3nt: TGTGCCAGCAAAACCGCCGGGGGTAATGACTATGGCTACACCTTC
abundance: -; d_gene: TRBD2; v_gene: TRBV5-4; len: 16; j_gene: TRBJ2-7; CDR3aa: CASSRPTSGGRGEQYF; CDR3nt: TGTGCCAGCAGCCGACCGACTAGCGGGGGACGAGGGGAGCAGTACTTC
abundance: -; d_gene: TRBD1; v_gene: TRBV2; len: 14; j_gene: TRBJ2-5; CDR3aa: CASSRDRGGETQYF; CDR3nt: TGTGCCAGCAGCCGGGACAGGGGGGGGGAGACCCAGTACTTC
abundance: once; d_gene: -; v_gene: TRBV6-5; len: 15; j_gene: TRBJ2-7; CDR3aa: CASRRGGGGTYEQYF; CDR3nt: TGTGCCAGCAGGCGAGGGGGGGGAGGAACCTACGAGCAGTACTTC
abundance: -; d_gene: -; v_gene: TRBV2; len: 14; j_gene: TRBJ1-5; CDR3aa: CASRVDRREDSQHF; CDR3nt: TGTGCCAGCAGGGTCGACAGAAGGGAGGATTCCCAGCATTTT
abundance: -; d_gene: TRBD1; v_gene: TRBV5-1; len: 14; j_gene: TRBJ2-7; CDR3aa: CASSLGQGAYEQYF; CDR3nt: TGCGCCAGCAGCTTGGGGCAGGGGGCATACGAGCAGTACTTC
abundance: -; d_gene: -; v_gene: TRBV5-4; len: 16; j_gene: TRBJ2-3; CDR3aa: CASSLDIGGLGGTQYF; CDR3nt: TGTGCCAGCAGCTTGGATATAGGGGGCTTGGGAGGTACGCAGTATTTT
abundance: -; d_gene: TRBD1; v_gene: TRBV18; len: 13; j_gene: TRBJ2-3; CDR3aa: CASLGQGEDTQYF; CDR3nt: TGTGCCAGCTTAGGACAGGGTGAAGATACGCAGTATTTT
abundance: -; d_gene: -; v_gene: TRBV5-1; len: 13; j_gene: TRBJ1-1; CDR3aa: CASRTEPNTEAFF; CDR3nt: TGCGCCAGCAGGACAGAGCCTAACACTGAAGCTTTCTTT
abundance: -; d_gene: TRBD1; v_gene: TRBV5-4; len: 15; j_gene: TRBJ2-2; CDR3aa: CASSTGTGGTGELFF; CDR3nt: TGTGCCAGCAGTACCGGGACAGGGGGGACCGGGGAGCTGTTTTTT
abundance: many; d_gene: -; v_gene: TRBV6-1; len: 12; j_gene: TRBJ2-7; CDR3aa: CASSELVIEQYF; CDR3nt: TGTGCCAGCAGTGAATTAGTAATCGAGCAGTACTTC
abundance: -; d_gene: -; v_gene: TRBV5-5; len: 14; j_gene: TRBJ2-5; CDR3aa: CASSLGQTEETQYF; CDR3nt: TGTGCCAGCAGCTTGGGGCAAACCGAAGAGACCCAGTACTTC
abundance: -; d_gene: TRBD1; v_gene: TRBV5-6; len: 15; j_gene: TRBJ2-2; CDR3aa: CASSPNRGNTGELFF; CDR3nt: TGTGCCAGCAGCCCCAACAGGGGCAACACCGGGGAGCTGTTTTTT
abundance: -; d_gene: TRBD1; v_gene: TRBV3-1/TRBV3-2; len: 17; j_gene: TRBJ1-3; CDR3aa: CASSQGMGTVETNTIYF; CDR3nt: TGTGCCAGCAGCCAAGGGATGGGGACAGTGGAGACGAACACCATATATTTT
abundance: -; d_gene: -; v_gene: TRBV10-3; len: 14; j_gene: TRBJ1-1; CDR3aa: CAIRTGTMNTEAFF; CDR3nt: TGTGCCATCAGGACCGGGACAATGAACACTGAAGCTTTCTTT
abundance: -; d_gene: -; v_gene: TRBV28; len: 14; j_gene: TRBJ1-1; CDR3aa: CASRGTGGNTEAFF; CDR3nt: TGTGCCAGCAGGGGGACCGGGGGGAACACTGAAGCTTTCTTT
abundance: -; d_gene: TRBD2; v_gene: TRBV7-3; len: 14; j_gene: TRBJ2-2; CDR3aa: CASSRQGGTGELFF; CDR3nt: TGTGCCAGCAGCCGGCAGGGAGGGACCGGGGAGCTGTTTTTT
abundance: -; d_gene: -; v_gene: TRBV3-1/TRBV3-2; len: 15; j_gene: TRBJ2-1; CDR3aa: CASSQWRANRNEQFF; CDR3nt: TGTGCCAGCAGCCAATGGAGGGCAAACAGGAATGAGCAGTTCTTC
abundance: -; d_gene: TRBD2; v_gene: TRBV28; len: 14; j_gene: TRBJ2-7; CDR3aa: CATTSPSGLYEQYF; CDR3nt: TGTGCCACCACCTCACCTAGCGGTTTGTACGAGCAGTACTTC
abundance: -; d_gene: -; v_gene: TRBV11-2; len: 16; j_gene: TRBJ2-7; CDR3aa: CASSLDGRGRTYEQYF; CDR3nt: TGTGCCAGCAGCTTAGATGGGCGGGGGCGAACCTACGAGCAGTACTTC
abundance: -; d_gene: -; v_gene: TRBV11-2; len: 14; j_gene: TRBJ1-2; CDR3aa: CASSLGASGFGYTF; CDR3nt: TGTGCCAGCAGCTTAGGGGCGTCGGGGTTTGGCTACACCTTC
abundance: few; d_gene: -; v_gene: TRBV3-1/TRBV3-2; len: 13; j_gene: TRBJ1-4; CDR3aa: CASSQGQGVKLFF; CDR3nt: TGTGCCAGCAGCCAGGGGCAGGGTGTAAAACTGTTTTTT
abundance: -; d_gene: -; v_gene: TRBV9; len: 15; j_gene: TRBJ2-7; CDR3aa: CASSVGWRASVEQYF; CDR3nt: TGTGCCAGCAGCGTAGGATGGCGGGCCTCAGTGGAGCAGTACTTC
abundance: -; d_gene: -; v_gene: TRBV4-1; len: 15; j_gene: TRBJ1-1; CDR3aa: CASSASTGRVTEAFF; CDR3nt: TGCGCCAGCAGCGCCTCAACAGGGCGTGTAACTGAAGCTTTCTTT
abundance: -; d_gene: -; v_gene: TRBV3-1/TRBV3-2; len: 17; j_gene: TRBJ2-2; CDR3aa: CASSRHTGRVNTGELFF; CDR3nt: TGTGCCAGCAGCCGACACACAGGGAGGGTTAACACCGGGGAGCTGTTTTTT
abundance: -; d_gene: -; v_gene: TRBV18; len: 13; j_gene: TRBJ1-1; CDR3aa: CASSPVGGTEAFF; CDR3nt: TGTGCCAGCTCACCAGTCGGGGGCACTGAAGCTTTCTTT
abundance: -; d_gene: TRBD1; v_gene: TRBV7-3; len: 14; j_gene: TRBJ2-5; CDR3aa: CASSQDRGKETQYF; CDR3nt: TGTGCCAGCAGCCAGGACAGGGGTAAAGAGACCCAGTACTTC
abundance: -; d_gene: -; v_gene: TRBV24-1; len: 11; j_gene: TRBJ2-1; CDR3aa: CATSVSDEQFF; CDR3nt: TGTGCCACCAGTGTTTCGGATGAGCAGTTCTTC
abundance: -; d_gene: TRBD1; v_gene: TRBV5-1; len: 15; j_gene: TRBJ2-2; CDR3aa: CASSLATGAAGELFF; CDR3nt: TGCGCCAGCAGCTTGGCGACAGGGGCCGCCGGGGAGCTGTTTTTT
abundance: -; d_gene: -; v_gene: TRBV9; len: 17; j_gene: TRBJ1-2; CDR3aa: CASSVPGFAGEYYGYTF; CDR3nt: TGTGCCAGCAGCGTTCCCGGGTTCGCGGGGGAGTACTATGGCTACACCTTC
abundance: -; d_gene: -; v_gene: TRBV3-1/TRBV3-2; len: 16; j_gene: TRBJ1-5; CDR3aa: CASSQAGTGPQWPQHF; CDR3nt: TGTGCCAGCAGCCAAGCCGGTACAGGGCCCCAATGGCCCCAGCATTTT
abundance: -; d_gene: -; v_gene: TRBV5-1; len: 14; j_gene: TRBJ1-1; CDR3aa: CASSAAGAHTEAFF; CDR3nt: TGCGCCAGCAGCGCGGCAGGGGCGCACACTGAAGCTTTCTTT
abundance: -; d_gene: TRBD2; v_gene: TRBV6-1; len: 15; j_gene: TRBJ2-5; CDR3aa: CASSDELLARETQYF; CDR3nt: TGTGCCAGCAGTGATGAGTTACTAGCGAGAGAGACCCAGTACTTC
abundance: -; d_gene: -; v_gene: TRBV28; len: 15; j_gene: TRBJ1-2; CDR3aa: CASSPTAGRLYGYTF; CDR3nt: TGTGCCAGCAGTCCAACTGCGGGCAGACTCTATGGCTACACCTTC
abundance: few; d_gene: -; v_gene: TRBV2; len: 15; j_gene: TRBJ1-5; CDR3aa: CASSSRMGGKGPQHF; CDR3nt: TGTGCCAGCAGTAGTCGAATGGGGGGGAAAGGGCCCCAGCATTTT